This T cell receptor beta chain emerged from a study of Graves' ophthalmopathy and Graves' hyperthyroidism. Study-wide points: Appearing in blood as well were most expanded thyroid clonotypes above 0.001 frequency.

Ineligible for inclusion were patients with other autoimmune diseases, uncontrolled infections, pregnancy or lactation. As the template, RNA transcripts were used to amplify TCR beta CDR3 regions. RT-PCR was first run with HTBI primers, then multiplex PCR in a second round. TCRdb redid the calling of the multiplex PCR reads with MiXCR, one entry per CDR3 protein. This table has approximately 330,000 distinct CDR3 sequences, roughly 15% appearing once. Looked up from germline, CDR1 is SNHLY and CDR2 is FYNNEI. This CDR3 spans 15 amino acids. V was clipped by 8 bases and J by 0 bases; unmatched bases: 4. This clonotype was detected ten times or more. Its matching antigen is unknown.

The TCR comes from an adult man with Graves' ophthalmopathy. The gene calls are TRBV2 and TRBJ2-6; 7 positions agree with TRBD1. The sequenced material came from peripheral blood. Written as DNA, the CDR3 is TGTGCCAGCCGTCGGGACAGCTCTGGGGCCAACGTCCTGACTTTC. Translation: CASRRDSSGANVLTF.